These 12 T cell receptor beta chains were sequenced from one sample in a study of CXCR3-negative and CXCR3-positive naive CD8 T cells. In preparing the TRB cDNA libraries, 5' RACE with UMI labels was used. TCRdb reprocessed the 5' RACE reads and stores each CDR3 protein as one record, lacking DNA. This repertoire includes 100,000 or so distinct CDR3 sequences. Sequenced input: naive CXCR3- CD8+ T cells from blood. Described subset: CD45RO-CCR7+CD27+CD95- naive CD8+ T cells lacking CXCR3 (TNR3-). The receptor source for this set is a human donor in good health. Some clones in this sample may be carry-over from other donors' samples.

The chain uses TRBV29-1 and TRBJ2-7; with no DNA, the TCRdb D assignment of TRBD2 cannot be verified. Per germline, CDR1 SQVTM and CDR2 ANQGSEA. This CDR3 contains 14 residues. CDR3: CSVNLLTAPDEQYF.

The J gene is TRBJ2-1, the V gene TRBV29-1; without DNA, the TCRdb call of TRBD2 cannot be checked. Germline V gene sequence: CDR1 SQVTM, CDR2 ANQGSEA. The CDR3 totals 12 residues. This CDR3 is CSVDEVVPEQFF.

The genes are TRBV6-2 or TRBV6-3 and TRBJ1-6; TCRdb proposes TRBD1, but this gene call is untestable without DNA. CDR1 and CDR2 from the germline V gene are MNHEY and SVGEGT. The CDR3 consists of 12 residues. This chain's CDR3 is CASSRTGEPLHF.

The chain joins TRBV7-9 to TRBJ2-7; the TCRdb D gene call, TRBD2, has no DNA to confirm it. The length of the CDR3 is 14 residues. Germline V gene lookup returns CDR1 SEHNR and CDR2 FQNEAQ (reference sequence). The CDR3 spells CASSLVPSGYEQYF.

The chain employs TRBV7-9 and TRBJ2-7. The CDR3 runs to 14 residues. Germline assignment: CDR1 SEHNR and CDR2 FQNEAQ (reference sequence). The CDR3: CASSASGGFYEQYF. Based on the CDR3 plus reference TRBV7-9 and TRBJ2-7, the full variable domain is DTGVSQNPRHKITKRGQNVTFRCDPISEHNRLYWYRQTLGQGPEFLTYFQNEAQLEKSRLLSDRFSAERPKGSFSTLEIQRTEQGDSAMYLCASSASGGFYEQYFGPGTRLTVT.

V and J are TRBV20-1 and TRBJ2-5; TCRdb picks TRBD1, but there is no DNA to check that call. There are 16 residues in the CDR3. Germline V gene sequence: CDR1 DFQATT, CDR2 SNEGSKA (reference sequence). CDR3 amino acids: CSARAPGGTMGETQYF.

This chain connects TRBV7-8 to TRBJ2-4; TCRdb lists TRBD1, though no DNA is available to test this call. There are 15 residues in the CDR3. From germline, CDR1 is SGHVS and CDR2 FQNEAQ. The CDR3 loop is CASSTRGMGKNIQYF.

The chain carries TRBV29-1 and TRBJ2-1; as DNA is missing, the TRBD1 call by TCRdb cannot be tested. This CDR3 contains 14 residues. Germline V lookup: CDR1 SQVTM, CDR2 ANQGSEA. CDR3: CSVQLGTLYNEQFF.

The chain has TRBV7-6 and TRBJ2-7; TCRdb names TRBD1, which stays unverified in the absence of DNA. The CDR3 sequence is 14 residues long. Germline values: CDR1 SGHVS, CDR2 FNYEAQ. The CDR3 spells CASSLELGGYEQYF.

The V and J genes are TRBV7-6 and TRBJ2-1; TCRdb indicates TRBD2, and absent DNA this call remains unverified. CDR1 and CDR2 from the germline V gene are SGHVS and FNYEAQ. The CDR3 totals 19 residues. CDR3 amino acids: CASSLRGRAEYGSYNEQFF.

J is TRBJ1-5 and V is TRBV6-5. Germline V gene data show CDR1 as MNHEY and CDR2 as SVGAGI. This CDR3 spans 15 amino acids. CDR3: CASTTRRDSNQPQHF.

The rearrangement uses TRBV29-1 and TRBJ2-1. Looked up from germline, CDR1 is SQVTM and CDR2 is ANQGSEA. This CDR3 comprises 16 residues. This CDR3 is CSVDDPWLREIDEQFF.